This entry lists 31 T cell receptor beta chains sequenced from one sample in a study of blood T cell repertoires in COVID-19. This table comes from immunoSEQ multiplex PCR, and its TCRdb copy is limited to in-frame clones, with some not included. Of approximately 46,000 clones detected, approximately 89% appear once; the ten largest clones hold under 6.5%. Sequenced: peripheral blood. The source is a man aged 55 to 70 with acute or convalescent COVID-19.

The chain recombines TRBV24-1 with TRBJ2-3; a possible D gene is TRBD1 (6 bases). The germline V gene has CDR1 KGHDR and CDR2 SFDVKD. The CDR3 has 14 amino acids. Trimming removed 4 bases at V and 4 bases at J, with 11 bases between. The CDR3 sequence is CATSDPNRADTQYF. CDR3 nucleotides: TGTGCCACCAGTGACCCGAACAGGGCAGATACGCAGTATTTT.

This chain uses TRBV7-8 with TRBJ2-1, with TRBD2 matching 13 bases. Germline V gives CDR1 SGHVS, CDR2 FQNEAQ. V lost 5 bases and J lost 10; bases outside the gene matches: 5. The CDR3 is made up of 14 amino acids. As DNA, the CDR3 is TGTGCCAGCAGCCCGACTAGCGGGAGGCGCGAGCAGTTCTTC. As protein: CASSPTSGRREQFF.

The chain recombines TRBV5-1 with TRBJ1-2; D possibly corresponds to TRBD1 (6 bases). This CDR3 has 15 amino acids. Trimming shortened V by 4 bases and J by 4 bases, and 17 bases separated the two germline ends. Germline V gives CDR1 SGHRS, CDR2 YFSETQ. The DNA for the CDR3 is TGCGCCAGCAGCCCACCCAGGGACACCTCCTATGGCTACACCTTC. It encodes CASSPPRDTSYGYTF.

V gene TRBV15 combines with J gene TRBJ2-1; D is possibly TRBD1 (6 bases). V lost 0 bases and J lost 3, with 9 bases in between. Germline CDR1 reads LNHNV; CDR2 reads YYDKDF (reference sequence). This CDR3 has 15 amino acids. CDR3 sequence: CATSRDGRGYNEQFF. As DNA, the CDR3 is TGTGCCACCAGCAGAGATGGCAGGGGCTACAATGAGCAGTTCTTC.

This clone appeared a single time. The V call is TRBV18, the J call TRBJ2-5, with TRBD1 matching over 7 bases. J lost 5 bases, V lost 6 bases, and 9 bases had no gene match. This CDR3 contains 14 residues. CDR1 is KGHSH and CDR2 is LQKENI in the germline V gene. This chain's CDR3 is CASSPTGESETQYF. CDR3 DNA sequence: TGTGCCAGCTCCCCTACAGGGGAGTCGGAGACCCAGTACTTC.

J is TRBJ2-5 and V is TRBV9; TRBD1 is a possible D gene (6 bases). CDR1 is SGDLS, CDR2 YYNGEE, per germline. Trimming took off 3 bases at V and 5 bases at J, with 11 bases between the two ends. The CDR3 is 13 residues long. This CDR3 reads CASSAGQRETQYF. CDR3 DNA sequence: TGTGCCAGCAGCGCTGGACAGAGGGAGACCCAGTACTTC.

The V gene is TRBV21-1, the J gene TRBJ2-3; the D call of TRBD2 is as the table states it, not checked on the DNA. TRBV21-1 corresponds to a pseudogene. The CDR3 covers 16 residues. CDR3 sequence (DNA): TGTGCCAGCAGCACGACGACTAGCGGCCCCACAGATACGCAGTATTTT. This sequence encodes CASSTTTSGPTDTQYF.

This sequence joins TRBV28 and TRBJ1-5; 7 bases line up with TRBD1. Trimming took 4 bases from V and 4 from J; bases not matched to a gene: 7. Germline CDR1 is MDHEN and CDR2 is SYDVKM. The CDR3 is 15 amino acids. CDR3 sequence (DNA): TGTGCCAGCAGTTCCCCGGACAGGTCGAATCAGCCCCAGCATTTT. Amino acids: CASSSPDRSNQPQHF.

This clone was seen a single time. This chain connects TRBV5-1 to TRBJ2-4, with 7 bases identical to TRBD1. The V gene's germline CDR1 is SGHRS and CDR2 YFSETQ. J was trimmed by 6 bases and V by 2 bases; bases with no gene match: 8. The CDR3 length is 15 residues. CDR3 DNA sequence: TGCGCCAGCAGCTTACCTACAGGGGTTGGAAACATTCAGTACTTC. Amino acid sequence: CASSLPTGVGNIQYF.

The chain carries TRBV7-9 and TRBJ2-7; 7 bases agree with TRBD2. The length of the CDR3 is 15 residues. The ends lost 7 bases at V and 4 bases at J; junction bases unmatched: 13. Germline V CDR1 and CDR2: SEHNR, FQNEAQ (reference sequence). CDR3 sequence: CASNRVEGGRYEQYF. The CDR3 nucleotides are TGTGCCAGCAACCGGGTTGAGGGAGGGCGATACGAGCAGTACTTC.

The rearrangement joins TRBV19 to TRBJ2-6; D not resolved. The CDR3 is made up of 15 amino acids. Germline CDR1 reads LNHDA; CDR2 reads SQIVND (reference sequence). Trimming removed 0 bases from V and 0 bases from J, with 3 bases in between. The CDR3 protein is CASSIDSSGANVLTF. Here the CDR3 DNA reads TGTGCCAGTAGTATAGATAGCTCTGGGGCCAACGTCCTGACTTTC.

The gene calls are TRBV28 and TRBJ1-2; D is uncertain. V was pared by 4 bases and J by 3 bases, with 9 bases between. Germline V lookup: CDR1 MDHEN, CDR2 SYDVKM. This CDR3 is built from 13 residues. The CDR3: CASSSRGYYGYTF. CDR3 DNA sequence: TGTGCCAGCAGTTCCAGAGGATACTATGGCTACACCTTC.

V and J are TRBV3-1 (or the pseudogene TRBV3-2) and TRBJ2-5; D may be TRBD1 (6 bases). Trimming cost V 4 bases and J 5 bases, with 11 bases left between them. The V gene's germline CDR1 is LGHDT and CDR2 YNNKEL (reference sequence). The length of the CDR3 is 13 residues. CDR3 in amino acids: CASSPPGAETQYF. CDR3 nucleotides: TGTGCCAGCAGCCCCCCAGGGGCCGAGACCCAGTACTTC.

The V call is TRBV3-1 (or the pseudogene TRBV3-2), the J call TRBJ1-4, with TRBD1 matching 8 bases. After removal of 4 bases from V and 7 bases from J, the junction contained 5 bases not matched to a gene. The CDR3 runs 14 residues. Germline lookup yields CDR1 LGHDT and CDR2 YNNKEL (reference sequence). The CDR3 here is CASSLQGGIEKLFF. CDR3 sequence (DNA): TGTGCCAGCAGCCTACAGGGGGGTATTGAAAAACTGTTTTTT.

This sequence joins TRBV6-5 and TRBJ1-2; no firm D call. The V gene's germline CDR1 is MNHEY and CDR2 SVGAGI. Trimming removed 6 bases at V and 7 bases at J, with 12 bases between. This CDR3 has 12 residues. CDR3 sequence: CASRFGDSGYTF. CDR3 DNA: TGTGCCAGCAGGTTCGGGGATTCTGGCTACACCTTC.

This chain links TRBV28 with TRBJ1-2; unclear D gene. Germline V lookup: CDR1 MDHEN, CDR2 SYDVKM. This CDR3 is built from 15 residues. V dropped 5 bases and J dropped 8 bases, with 21 bases sitting between them. CDR3 loop: CASSPVRLFLTGYTF. The CDR3 DNA is TGTGCCAGCAGTCCGGTCCGACTATTTCTTACGGGCTACACCTTC.

A few counts support this clone. This chain connects TRBV6-5 to TRBJ1-1; the match to TRBD1 covers 7 bases. The CDR3 covers 15 residues. The J segment lost 1 base and the V segment lost 6 bases, leaving 8 bases of the junction unmatched. CDR1 and CDR2 from the germline V gene are MNHEY and SVGAGI. CDR3 sequence reads: CASRGPGQRNTEAFF. For the CDR3, the DNA is TGTGCCAGCAGGGGCCCGGGACAGAGGAACACTGAAGCTTTCTTT.

The chain couples TRBV4-2 to TRBJ2-7, with 7 positions matching TRBD2. The junction had 11 bases not matched to a gene; V was cut back by 0 bases and J by 12 bases. The V gene's germline CDR1 is LGHNA and CDR2 YNFKEQ. The CDR3 runs to 14 residues. The CDR3 sequence is CASSQDPFAGAWYF. The CDR3 DNA sequence: TGTGCCAGCAGCCAAGATCCCTTCGCGGGAGCTTGGTACTTC.

The genes are TRBV19 and TRBJ2-3; 8 bases agree with TRBD1. Germline assignment: CDR1 LNHDA and CDR2 SQIVND (reference sequence). The CDR3 extends over 14 amino acids. J lost 5 bases, V lost 3 bases, and 4 bases had no gene match. CDR3 region: CASSMQGAEDTQYF. The CDR3 bases are TGTGCCAGTAGTATGCAGGGGGCGGAAGATACGCAGTATTTT.

This clone was recorded a few times. The chain links TRBV14 to TRBJ2-7; the D gene is possibly TRBD1 (6 bases). Germline CDR1 and CDR2: SGHDN and FVKESK. The CDR3 is 16 residues long. With 0 bases removed from V and 4 bases from J, the gap between germline ends came to 16 bases. The CDR3 here is CASSQDGRQGLYEQYF. The DNA of the CDR3 is TGTGCCAGCAGCCAAGACGGTCGGCAGGGGTTGTACGAGCAGTACTTC.

The chain employs TRBV29-1 and TRBJ2-1; 10 nucleotides align to TRBD2. J lost 4 bases, V lost 3 bases, and 6 bases had no gene match. Germline CDR1 SQVTM, CDR2 ANQGSEA. CDR3 size: 15 residues. In DNA form, the CDR3 reads TGCAGCGTTGATATCCTAGCGGGAGTGTACAATGAGCAGTTCTTC. Its protein product is CSVDILAGVYNEQFF.

This chain connects TRBV3-1 (or the pseudogene TRBV3-2) to TRBJ2-5, with 9 bases identical to TRBD2. This CDR3 contains 14 residues. V dropped 6 bases and J dropped 5; count of bases not matched to a gene: 7. The V gene's germline CDR1 is LGHDT and CDR2 YNNKEL (reference sequence). The CDR3 DNA reads as TGTGCCAGCAGTAACGCGGGGGGGAAGGAGACCCAGTACTTC. Its translation is CASSNAGGKETQYF.

The CDR3 DNA reads as TGTGCCAGCACCGACAGGGGCAATCAGCCCCAGCATTTT. Protein sequence: CASTDRGNQPQHF. The V gene is TRBV7-8, the J gene TRBJ1-5, with 7 bases matching TRBD1. The J segment lost 2 bases and the V segment lost 7 bases, leaving 2 bases of the junction unmatched. Germline CDR1 reads SGHVS; CDR2 reads FQNEAQ. The CDR3 has 13 residues.

V gene TRBV5-1 combines with J gene TRBJ1-1; TRBD1 agrees at 8 bases. The CDR3 has 13 residues. Germline V gives CDR1 SGHRS, CDR2 YFSETQ. After removal of 1 base from V and 8 bases from J, the junction contained 4 bases not matched to a gene. The CDR3 DNA follows: TGCGCCAGCAGCTTGACAGGGGGTTCGGAAGCTTTCTTT. This codes for CASSLTGGSEAFF.

V and J are TRBV19 and TRBJ2-7; 9 bases line up with TRBD1. This CDR3 region has 14 residues. Trimming removed 8 bases from V and 3 bases from J; junction bases left unmatched: 8. Per the germline V gene, CDR1 is LNHDA and CDR2 is SQIVND (reference sequence). The CDR3 DNA follows: TGTGCCAGTCGAGCCACAGGGGGCAGCTACGAGCAGTACTTC. Translation: CASRATGGSYEQYF. Combining the CDR3 with reference TRBV19 and TRBJ2-7 gives the whole variable domain DGGITQSPKYLFRKEGQNVTLSCEQNLNHDAMYWYRQDPGQGLRLIYYSQIVNDFQKGDIAEGYSVSREKKESFPLTVTSAQKNPTAFYLCASRATGGSYEQYFGPGTRLTVT.

CDR3 DNA sequence: TGCAGCGGATGGGGCAGAGGAAACACCATATATTTT. It translates to CSGWGRGNTIYF. This chain links TRBV29-1 with TRBJ1-3; TRBD1 is a possible D gene (5 bases). The CDR3 extends over 12 amino acids. The germline CDR1 and CDR2 sequences are SQVTM and ANQGSEA. V was trimmed by 7 bases and J by 4 bases, leaving 11 bases between them.

The V call is TRBV6-5, the J call TRBJ1-6; weak D call: TRBD1 (5 bases). This CDR3 is 16 amino acids long. V lost 0 bases to trimming and J lost 6 bases, with 12 bases between them. The germline CDR1 and CDR2 sequences are MNHEY and SVGAGI. The CDR3 loop is CASSYSETRGNSPLHF. Written as DNA, the CDR3 is TGTGCCAGCAGTTACTCTGAGACAAGGGGTAATTCACCCCTCCACTTT.

This chain links TRBV28 with TRBJ2-2; tentatively, D is TRBD2 (5 bases). V lost 2 bases to trimming and J lost 4 bases, with 5 bases between them. This CDR3 contains 13 residues. In germline, CDR1 is MDHEN, CDR2 SYDVKM. The CDR3 DNA sequence: TGTGCCAGCAGTTTAGCGGGCACCGGGGAGCTGTTTTTT. Its translation: CASSLAGTGELFF.

V usage is TRBV7-2 and J usage is TRBJ2-1; D may be TRBD2 (6 bases). CDR1 and CDR2 from the germline V gene are SGHTA and FQGNSA. The CDR3 totals 15 residues. V lost 3 bases and J 2 bases, leaving 11 bases between the germline ends. CDR3 loop: CASSLGGSAYNEQFF. CDR3 coding DNA: TGTGCCAGCAGCTTGGGGGGTAGTGCCTACAATGAGCAGTTCTTC.

This chain links TRBV27 with TRBJ2-3; 8 bases agree with TRBD2. CDR3 length: 16 amino acids. V dropped 6 bases and J dropped 0; count of bases not matched to a gene: 8. Germline CDR1 is MNHEY and CDR2 is SMNVEV (reference sequence). The DNA for the CDR3 is TGTGCCAGCAGCCGAATTAGCGGGGTTAGCACAGATACGCAGTATTTT. As protein: CASSRISGVSTDTQYF.

The V gene is TRBV6-5, the J gene TRBJ1-2, with TRBD1 as a possible D gene (5 bases). The CDR3 is 14 residues long. Germline CDR1 and CDR2: MNHEY and SVGAGI. V lost 6 bases, J lost 6 bases, and 17 bases lay in between. The CDR3 nucleotides read TGTGCCAGCAGCCCGGGGACTCGTCGGGATGGCTACACCTTC. Its protein is CASSPGTRRDGYTF.